This entry lists 19 T cell receptor beta chains sequenced from one sample in a study of OX40 agonist ivuxolimab in advanced cancers. Libraries were prepared by immunoSEQ multiplex PCR; TCRdb keeps only in-frame clonotypes and omits some of them. This sample has about 43,000 clones, with 80% found just once. The input for sequencing was CD4+ or CD8+ T cells sorted from blood, taken in a trial of the OX40 agonist ivuxolimab. The receptors originated from an adult with an advanced solid tumor such as melanoma, head and neck, liver or kidney cancer.

The V gene is TRBV28, the J gene TRBJ1-2, with D unclear. This CDR3 has 13 residues. Trimming took off 11 bases at V and 0 bases at J, with 13 bases between the two ends. The germline V gene has CDR1 MDHEN and CDR2 SYDVKM. CDR3: CAAREGTNYGYTF. The CDR3 DNA reads as TGTGCCGCGAGGGAGGGAACTAACTATGGCTACACCTTC.

The chain recombines TRBV7-8 with TRBJ2-1; D unresolved. Trimming took off 1 base at V and 10 bases at J, with 14 bases between the two ends. In germline, CDR1 is SGHVS, CDR2 FQNEAQ. The CDR3 is made up of 14 amino acids. The CDR3 bases are TGTGCCAGCAGCTTAGTACCCCTATTTAAGGAGCAGTTCTTC. It specifies CASSLVPLFKEQFF. The variable domain in full, completed from reference TRBV7-8 and TRBJ2-1, reads GAGVSQSPRYKVAKRGQDVALRCDPISGHVSLFWYQQALGQGPEFLTYFQNEAQLDKSGLPSDRFFAERPEGSVSTLKIQRTQQEDSAVYLCASSLVPLFKEQFFGPGTRLTVL.

This chain uses TRBV30 with TRBJ1-6; D uncertain. CDR3 size: 14 residues. Trimming removed 4 bases at V and 10 bases at J, with 17 bases between. Germline lookup yields CDR1 GTSNPN and CDR2 SVGIG (reference sequence). CDR3 nucleotide sequence: TGTGCCTGGACTGCCGGGAGGGTGAACTCACCCCTCCACTTT. Translation: CAWTAGRVNSPLHF. Supplemented by reference TRBV30 and TRBJ1-6, the full variable domain reads SQTIHQWPATLVQPVGSPLSLECTVEGTSNPNLYWYRQAAGRGLQLLFYSVGIGQISSEVPQNLSASRPQDRQFILSSKKLLLSDSGFYLCAWTAGRVNSPLHFGNGTRLTVT.

The chain joins TRBV11-3 to TRBJ2-7; D not certain. This CDR3 spans 13 amino acids. Per the germline V gene, CDR1 is SGHNT and CDR2 is YENEEA. V lost 1 base and J lost 4, with 8 bases in between. Written as DNA, the CDR3 is TGTGCCAGCAGCTTAGGAGACGGGTACGAGCAGTACTTC. Encoded protein: CASSLGDGYEQYF.

The chain uses TRBV28 and TRBJ1-2; 9 nucleotides align to TRBD1. The germline CDR1 and CDR2 sequences are MDHEN and SYDVKM. Losses at the gene ends were 1 base for V and 8 bases for J; bases not matched to a gene: 20. CDR3 length: 19 residues. CDR3 nucleotides: TGTGCCAGCAGTTTATTTGTCGGGGTACGGGACAGGGTGGCATGGGGCTACACCTTC. Translation gives CASSLFVGVRDRVAWGYTF.

The chain couples TRBV11-3 to TRBJ2-3; 14 bases match TRBD2. Germline V gene lookup returns CDR1 SGHNT and CDR2 YENEEA. The CDR3 extends over 18 amino acids. V dropped 5 bases and J dropped 4; count of bases not matched to a gene: 11. The CDR3 DNA follows: TGTGCCAGCAGCCGGACTAGCGGGGGGCCTCGGGCGGCAGATACGCAGTATTTT. It is translated as CASSRTSGGPRAADTQYF.

The rearrangement uses TRBV11-2 and TRBJ1-4; TRBD1 matches 7 bases. Trimming removed 4 bases from V and 1 base from J; junction bases left unmatched: 0. The CDR3 runs to 14 residues. The germline CDR1 and CDR2 sequences are SGHAT and FQNNGV. The CDR3 nucleotides are TGTGCCAGCAGCTGGGACAGAACTAATGAAAAACTGTTTTTT. It encodes CASSWDRTNEKLFF.

This chain uses TRBV11-1 with TRBJ1-1, with 11 bases that match TRBD1. From germline, CDR1 is SGHAT and CDR2 FQDESV (reference sequence). The CDR3 runs to 15 residues. Losses at the gene ends were 3 bases for V and 6 bases for J; bases not matched to a gene: 6. The CDR3 DNA reads as TGTGCCAGCAGCTTCGGGACAGGGGGGAGGGCTGAAGCTTTCTTT. Protein product: CASSFGTGGRAEAFF.

The chain joins TRBV28 to TRBJ1-1; D not certain. Looked up from germline, CDR1 is MDHEN and CDR2 is SYDVKM. The CDR3 totals 14 residues. Trimming left V 2 bases short and J 5 bases short, with 12 bases between. The CDR3 DNA reads TGTGCCAGCAGTTTAGGCAGTTTAGGAACTGAAGCTTTCTTT. Its translation is CASSLGSLGTEAFF.

The rearrangement uses TRBV10-3 and TRBJ2-1, with unresolved D. This CDR3 has 11 amino acids. V was clipped by 8 bases and J by 7 bases, with 9 bases between them. CDR1 ENHRY and CDR2 SYGVKD come from the germline V gene. The CDR3 nucleotides read TGTGCCATCTCCCTAGGAAATGAGCAGTTCTTC. Residues: CAISLGNEQFF.

This chain connects TRBV7-3 to TRBJ2-2; 12 bases agree with TRBD1. Germline CDR1 is SGHTA and CDR2 is FQGTGA. V lost 7 bases and J lost 8; bases outside the gene matches: 8. This CDR3 is 15 amino acids long. The CDR3 DNA reads as TGTGCCAGCACCCTTGGGACAGGGGGCTTGGGGGAGCTGTTTTTT. Residues: CASTLGTGGLGELFF. Complete variable domain (other parts from reference TRBV7-3 and TRBJ2-2): GAGVSQTPSNKVTEKGKYVELRCDPISGHTALYWYRQSLGQGPEFLIYFQGTGAADDSGLPNDRFFAVRPEGSVSTLKIQRTERGDSAVYLCASTLGTGGLGELFFGEGSRLTVL.

This clone came up a few times. The chain links TRBV27 to TRBJ1-2; possible D gene TRBD1, 6 bases. V was trimmed by 5 bases and J by 4 bases, leaving 14 bases between them. CDR1 MNHEY and CDR2 SMNVEV come from the germline V gene (reference sequence). The CDR3 sequence is 14 residues long. Here the CDR3 DNA reads TGTGCCAGCAGTGCACAGGGTGCGGGCTATGGCTACACCTTC. Translating it yields CASSAQGAGYGYTF.

The genes are TRBV5-5 and TRBJ2-7, with TRBD2 matching over 9 bases. Germline loops: CDR1 SGHKS, CDR2 YYEKEE (reference sequence). V was clipped by 0 bases and J by 0 bases; unmatched bases: 4. The CDR3 runs to 16 residues. The CDR3 sequence: CASSLALAGSSYEQYF. The DNA for the CDR3 is TGTGCCAGCAGCTTGGCGCTAGCGGGGAGCTCCTACGAGCAGTACTTC.

This rearrangement joins TRBV6-1 to TRBJ1-2; D remains unclear. This CDR3 has 14 residues. The germline V gene encodes CDR1 MNHNS and CDR2 SASEGT. The V end lost 5 bases, the J end lost 4 bases, and 14 bases lay between the germline ends. For the CDR3, the DNA is TGTGCCAGCAGTCCCCTAGGTCTGGGCTATGGCTACACCTTC. It translates to CASSPLGLGYGYTF.

This clone was observed once. The chain joins TRBV11-3 to TRBJ2-1; unclear D gene. This CDR3 is 13 amino acids long. Germline V CDR1 and CDR2: SGHNT, YENEEA. Trimming cost V 5 bases and J 10 bases, with 15 bases left between them. The CDR3 is CASSPSLLGEQFF. The CDR3 nucleotides read TGTGCCAGCAGCCCTTCCCTCTTAGGAGAGCAGTTCTTC.

CDR3 nucleotides: TGTGCCAGCTCGCGGGACAGGGTGGCCAATCAGCCCCAGCATTTT. This sequence encodes CASSRDRVANQPQHF. This rearrangement joins TRBV18 to TRBJ1-5; 9 nucleotides line up with TRBD1. The V gene end was trimmed by 6 bases and the J gene end by 3 bases; junction bases not matched to a gene: 6. Germline values: CDR1 KGHSH, CDR2 LQKENI. This CDR3 has 15 residues.

The V and J genes are TRBV19 and TRBJ2-1; possibly TRBD1 or TRBD2 for D (5 bases each). The germline V and J ends were trimmed by 6 bases and 5 bases, with 14 bases remaining between them. The length of the CDR3 is 14 residues. Germline V gene sequence: CDR1 LNHDA, CDR2 SQIVND (reference sequence). The DNA for the CDR3 is TGTGCCAGTAGGAGGGGTCTCGGGGACAATGAGCAGTTCTTC. Its translation is CASRRGLGDNEQFF. Filled out from reference TRBV19 and TRBJ2-1, the complete variable domain reads DGGITQSPKYLFRKEGQNVTLSCEQNLNHDAMYWYRQDPGQGLRLIYYSQIVNDFQKGDIAEGYSVSREKKESFPLTVTSAQKNPTAFYLCASRRGLGDNEQFFGPGTRLTVL.

J is TRBJ2-7 and V is TRBV11-2; maybe TRBD1 (5 bases). The CDR3 spans 14 residues. CDR1 and CDR2 from the germline V gene are SGHAT and FQNNGV. Trimming pared 5 bases from V and 4 bases from J, leaving 15 bases between. This CDR3 is CASSGQLRTYEQYF. The CDR3 region has the DNA TGTGCCAGCAGCGGACAATTGAGAACTTACGAGCAGTACTTC.

The chain uses TRBV11-3 and TRBJ2-1; TRBD2 aligns across 9 bases. Trimming at V came to 5 bases and at J to 7 bases, leaving 6 bases not matched to a gene. This CDR3 is built from 14 residues. Per the germline V gene, CDR1 is SGHNT and CDR2 is YENEEA. The CDR3 is CASSGASGTNEQFF. CDR3 DNA: TGTGCCAGCAGCGGGGCTAGCGGGACAAATGAGCAGTTCTTC.